These 14 T cell receptor beta chains came from one sample sequenced in a study of tumor and adjacent non-tumor tissue in lung cancer. The library came from three nested PCR rounds adapted from ARM-PCR protocols. Using its own MiXCR run on the multiplex PCR reads, TCRdb lists one record per CDR3 protein. The profile shows 60,000 to 85,000 distinct CDR3 sequences, under 80% of them singletons. No cell sorting was done before RNA was extracted from the tissue. Sequenced: lung tumor tissue. The receptors were sampled from a woman in her 50s with non-small cell lung cancer.

Of note for this clonotype: Its ends do not fully match the called genes, so a read error is possible. The J gene is TRBJ2-5, the V gene TRBV4-2; D possibly corresponds to TRBD2 (7 bases). The V gene's germline CDR1 is LGHNA and CDR2 YNFKEQ. The CDR3 has 15 amino acids. CDR3 protein: CASSQVPGGQESQYF. CDR3 nucleotide sequence: TGTGCCAGCAGCCAAGTTCCGGGGGGACAAGAGAGCCAGTACTTC.

Worth noting for this clonotype: The junction departs from germline at one end; a sequencing error may be responsible. The gene calls are TRBV4-2 and TRBJ2-4; a weak D match, TRBD2 (5 bases). The CDR3 length is 15 residues. Per the germline V gene, CDR1 is LGHNA and CDR2 is YNFKEQ. CDR3 sequence: CASSRDLGGQNVQYF. For the CDR3, the DNA is TGTGCCAGCAGCCGAGATTTAGGAGGCCAAAACGTTCAGTACTTC.

In the case of this clonotype: The junction departs from the called germline gene at one end, perhaps through a read error. The chain is built from TRBV20-1 and TRBJ1-1; D is possibly TRBD1 (5 bases). Germline V gene lookup returns CDR1 DFQATT and CDR2 SNEGSKA (reference sequence). The CDR3 runs 14 residues. The CDR3 spells CRASWGRVNTEAFF. For the CDR3, the DNA is TGCAGAGCTAGCTGGGGCAGGGTGAACACTGAAGCTTTCTTT.

In regard to this clonotype: A junction boundary mismatches the germline segment, possibly from a read error. The V call is TRBV28, the J call TRBJ2-7, with D possibly matching TRBD1 (6 bases). Germline V gene lookup returns CDR1 MDHEN and CDR2 SYDVKM. The CDR3 runs to 16 residues. CDR3 in amino acids: CASSLAGQCGPYEKYF. The CDR3 DNA is TGTGCCAGCAGTTTAGCTGGACAGTGTGGACCCTACGAGAAGTACTTC.

The chain recombines TRBV20-1 with TRBJ2-3; 8 nucleotides line up with TRBD1. CDR1 is DFQATT, CDR2 SNEGSKA, per germline (reference sequence). Germline trimming cut 3 bases from V and 4 bases from J; bases unmatched to any gene: 6. The CDR3 covers 14 residues. CDR3 DNA sequence: TGCAGTGCTAGGGACAGGGAGTGGGCAGATACGCAGTATTTT. Protein: CSARDREWADTQYF.

The genes are TRBV20-1 and TRBJ2-2; D remains ambiguous. The V end was cut by 5 bases, the J end by 2 bases, with 6 bases between. CDR3 length: 12 residues. Germline V gene data show CDR1 as DFQATT and CDR2 as SNEGSKA (reference sequence). CDR3 sequence: CSACDNTGELFF. For the CDR3, the DNA is TGCAGTGCTTGTGATAACACCGGGGAGCTGTTTTTT.

Of note for this clonotype: Germline is not matched at one junction end, which may reflect a read error. The chain employs TRBV2 and TRBJ1-6, with TRBD1 identical over 11 bases. The germline V gene has CDR1 SNHLY and CDR2 FYNNEI. CDR3 length: 18 residues. DNA of the CDR3: TGTACCAGCAGTGAAGAAGTATTACTCGGGACAGGGGGTTCACCCCTCCACTTT. Protein product: CTSSEEVLLGTGGSPLHF.

Details on this clonotype: The junction departs from the called germline gene at one end, perhaps through a read error. The chain recombines TRBV11-1 with TRBJ2-4; weak D call: TRBD1 (5 bases). The CDR3 is made up of 16 amino acids. Per germline, CDR1 SGHAT and CDR2 FQDESV (reference sequence). CDR3 sequence (DNA): TGTGCCATCAGCTCGTTGCCTCAAAGGGGCAAAAACATTAAGTACTTC. It is translated as CAISSLPQRGKNIKYF.

The chain joins TRBV4-1 to TRBJ1-6; D gene ambiguous. In germline, CDR1 is MGHRA, CDR2 YSYEKL. CDR3 size: 10 residues. V was shortened by 8 bases and J by 12 bases, with 8 bases between the two germline ends. CDR3 nucleotides: TGCGCCAGCGGTGGGAAACCCCTCCACTTT. This sequence encodes CASGGKPLHF.

In the case of this clonotype: Just one base apart from a much larger clone, this may be a read error. The chain is built from TRBV20-1 and TRBJ2-1; 7 nucleotides match TRBD2. Germline V gene data show CDR1 as DFQATT and CDR2 as SNEGSKA (reference sequence). The CDR3 has 15 amino acids. V was pared by 5 bases and J by 3 bases, with 10 bases of the junction left unmatched. The DNA for the CDR3 is TGCAGTGCTCCCCACGGACTAGAAGGCTACAATGAGCAGTTCTTC. This codes for CSAPHGLEGYNEQFF.

The rearrangement joins TRBV2 to TRBJ2-1, with no clear D. CDR1 and CDR2 from the germline V gene are SNHLY and FYNNEI. The V gene lost 2 bases and the J gene lost 4 bases, with 15 bases spanning the gap. CDR3 length: 16 amino acids. The CDR3 DNA reads as TGTGCCAGCAGTGAAACCGAACCGAGCTCTTACAATGAGCAGTTCTTC. Its protein is CASSETEPSSYNEQFF.

The chain has TRBV4-2 and TRBJ2-7; TRBD2 matches 13 bases. The CDR3 sequence is 18 residues long. In germline, CDR1 is LGHNA, CDR2 YNFKEQ. Germline trimming cut 1 base from V and 12 bases from J; bases unmatched to any gene: 18. The CDR3: CASSQVGLAGEDRYDRYF. The DNA for the CDR3 is TGTGCCAGCAGCCAAGTAGGACTAGCGGGAGAAGACCGCTACGATCGGTACTTC.

This clonotype was seen many times. The chain carries TRBV4-1 and TRBJ2-1, with TRBD2 identical over 8 bases. The germline V gene has CDR1 MGHRA and CDR2 YSYEKL. The CDR3 extends over 18 amino acids. After removal of 0 bases from V and 0 bases from J, the junction contained 7 bases not matched to a gene. CDR3 sequence (DNA): TGCGCCAGCAGCCAAGATTTCCTAGCGGGTAGCTCCTACAATGAGCAGTTCTTC. Translated: CASSQDFLAGSSYNEQFF.

In the case of this clonotype: One end of the junction does not line up with germline, which may come from a read error. V usage is TRBV5-8 and J usage is TRBJ2-7; no clear D. CDR3 length: 14 residues. Germline V gene sequence: CDR1 SGHTS, CDR2 YDEGEE. The CDR3 nucleotides read TGTGCTAGCAGATTGGACGGGTCTTCTCACGAGCAGTACTTC. Protein sequence: CASRLDGSSHEQYF.